Listed below are T cell receptor beta chains from one sample, sequenced in a study of OX40 agonist ivuxolimab in advanced cancers. Some clones are missing from TCRdb's copy, which holds only in-frame ones; the method was immunoSEQ multiplex PCR. This sample has just over 95,000 clones, with around 85% found just once. Sequenced here: CD4+ or CD8+ T cells sorted from blood, sampled in a trial of the OX40 agonist ivuxolimab. The receptors were sampled from an adult with an advanced solid tumor such as melanoma, head and neck, liver or kidney cancer. Each CDR3 is given with its conserved first and last residue. The order of the fields is D gene, J gene, clone size, V gene, CDR3 protein, CDR3 DNA. A D gene is named only where the DNA matches it firmly. The size entry is marked missing in some rows and otherwise reads once, few, many or a size class.

-,TRBJ1-5,-,TRBV6-4,CASSEESGQPQHF,TGTGCCAGCAGTGAAGAAAGTGGTCAGCCCCAGCATTTT
TRBD1,TRBJ2-5,-,TRBV13,CASSLPGQEETQYF,TGTGCCAGCAGCTTGCCGGGACAGGAAGAGACCCAGTACTTC
-,TRBJ1-4,-,TRBV4-1,CASSPFENEKLFF,TGCGCCAGCAGCCCGTTTGAAAATGAAAAACTGTTTTTT
TRBD2,TRBJ2-7,-,TRBV30,CAWAGGSGSYEQYF,TGTGCCTGGGCTGGTGGTAGCGGGAGCTACGAGCAGTACTTC
TRBD2,TRBJ2-1,-,TRBV28,CASSKGTSWDNEQFF,TGTGCCAGCAGCAAAGGGACTAGCTGGGACAATGAGCAGTTCTTC
-,TRBJ1-1,-,TRBV11-3,CASSLSGDTEAFF,TGTGCCAGCAGCTTATCTGGGGACACTGAAGCTTTCTTT
-,TRBJ2-1,few,TRBV30,CAWEAGHEQFF,TGTGCCTGGGAAGCGGGTCACGAGCAGTTCTTC
-,TRBJ2-1,-,TRBV6-5,CASSRDGEQFF,TGTGCCAGCAGTAGGGACGGTGAGCAGTTCTTC
-,TRBJ2-4,once,TRBV28,CASSPNDDAKNIQYF,TGTGCCAGCAGCCCTAACGACGACGCCAAAAACATTCAGTACTTC
-,TRBJ2-7,-,TRBV21-1,CASSFGTSGGYEQYF,TGTGCCAGCAGCTTCGGGACTAGCGGTGGGTACGAGCAGTACTTC
-,TRBJ1-1,-,TRBV5-1,CASSLAGVTEAFF,TGCGCCAGCAGCTTGGCGGGAGTTACAGAAGCTTTCTTT
-,TRBJ1-1,-,TRBV18,CASSRGQSGTEAFF,TGTGCCAGCTCACGGGGCCAGAGTGGGACTGAAGCTTTCTTT
TRBD2,TRBJ2-5,-,TRBV7-2,CASSLNAGGLKETQYF,TGTGCCAGCAGCTTAAACGCGGGAGGGTTGAAAGAGACCCAGTACTTC
-,TRBJ2-1,-,TRBV7-9,CASSPTGTLGYGYNEQFF,TGTGCCAGCAGCCCGACAGGAACTTTGGGTTACGGTTACAATGAGCAGTTCTTC
TRBD1,TRBJ2-1,once,TRBV6-6,CASILGQVNNEQFF,TGTGCCAGCATTCTAGGACAGGTCAACAATGAGCAGTTCTTC
TRBD2,TRBJ2-3,-,TRBV5-1,CASTAGLAGGHHTDTQYF,TGCGCCAGTACCGCAGGACTAGCGGGAGGACATCACACAGATACGCAGTATTTT
-,TRBJ1-4,-,TRBV25-1,CASSPDRRGGEKLFF,TGTGCCAGCAGCCCCGACAGGCGGGGGGGTGAAAAACTGTTTTTT
TRBD1,TRBJ1-2,-,TRBV10-3,CAISESRQGAFGYTF,TGTGCCATCAGTGAGTCGAGGCAGGGGGCTTTTGGCTACACCTTC
-,TRBJ2-7,-,TRBV7-9,CASSQYEYEQYF,TGTGCCAGCAGCCAATACGAGTACGAGCAGTACTTC
-,TRBJ2-2,-,TRBV7-9,CASSLGAGTGELFF,TGTGCCAGCAGCTTAGGCGCGGGCACCGGGGAGCTGTTTTTT
-,TRBJ2-1,-,TRBV12-5,CASGLVGGVVNEQFF,TGTGCTAGTGGTTTAGTGGGAGGCGTGGTGAATGAGCAGTTCTTC
-,TRBJ2-7,-,TRBV28,CASSLVGGGGYEQYF,TGTGCCAGCAGTTTGGTTGGGGGCGGGGGCTACGAGCAGTACTTC
-,TRBJ1-4,-,TRBV6-6,CASSMGIVGEKLFF,TGTGCCAGTTCAATGGGGATCGTTGGGGAAAAACTGTTTTTT
-,TRBJ1-1,-,TRBV4-2,CASSPSRLDTEAFF,TGTGCCAGCAGCCCCAGCCGGTTGGACACTGAAGCTTTCTTT
-,TRBJ2-1,-,TRBV15,CATSRDRGQKQFF,TGTGCCACCAGCAGAGATCGCGGACAGAAGCAGTTCTTC
-,TRBJ1-4,-,TRBV1,CTSSQEGYRANEKLFF,TGCACCAGCAGCCAAGAGGGATACCGGGCTAATGAAAAACTGTTTTTT
TRBD1,TRBJ1-5,-,TRBV27,CASSLLSGGEAQHF,TGTGCCAGCAGTTTATTGTCAGGGGGAGAAGCCCAGCATTTT